This entry lists 8 T cell receptor delta chains sequenced from one sample in a study of γδ T cells in repeated Plasmodium falciparum infection. Bulk repertoires came from Vgamma9/Vdelta2+ or Vdelta2-negative gammadelta T cells flow-sorted from PBMC. TCRdb redid clone calling on the multiplex PCR reads using CATT. This sample has tens of thousands of delta-chain clones, with approximately 1.5% found just once. The sequenced material came from gamma-delta T cells from blood. These receptors all stem from a pool of human donors (malaria-infected and uninfected, not separated).

In this sample, this clone turned up many times. The protein recorded in TCRdb matches a much larger clone and deviates from this DNA's translation at residue 21, suggesting a read error; the protein here is obtained by translating the DNA. The chain couples TRDV2 to TRDJ1; 13 bases agree with TRDD3. In germline, CDR1 is GEAIGNYY, CDR2 EKD. This CDR3 has 23 residues. The CDR3 DNA is TGTGCCTGTGACACCGAGTTCTCCAAACTGGGGGATACGCGCCAAACGTACACCGATAAACCCATCTTT. Translated: CACDTEFSKLGDTRQTYTDKPIF.

The table lists this clone with a few counts. A far larger clone is one nucleotide away, so this likely arose from a read error. Other DNA sequences in this specimen translate into the identical CDR3. The chain recombines TRDV1 with TRDJ1, with D unresolved. Germline values: CDR1 TSWWSYY, CDR2 QGS. The CDR3 extends over 14 amino acids. With 0 bases removed from V and 3 bases from J, the gap between germline ends came to 8 bases. CDR3 DNA: TGTGCTCTTGGGGAACTTATCGGGTCCGATAAACTCATCTTT. As protein: CALGELIGSDKLIF.

As to this clone: Translating this DNA gives a protein that differs at residue 3 from the TCRdb one, which belongs to a much larger clone; a read error is likely, and the protein shown is this translation. The chain combines TRDV1 with TRDJ1; D is possibly TRDD3 (6 bases). The J gene, left out of TCRdb, was set here by checking the DNA against germline. Germline loops: CDR1 TSWWSYY, CDR2 QGS. The CDR3 has 23 amino acids. In DNA form, the CDR3 reads TGTGCTCCTGGGGAACTTGAAGGACCAGGGGATCCGACCCTAAACAGGTACACCGATAAACTCATCTTT. This codes for CAPGELEGPGDPTLNRYTDKLIF.

Comment on this clone: Since a far larger clone is one base different, this is likely a read error. The chain has TRDV1 and TRDJ1; D is perhaps TRDD3 (6 bases). No J gene is reported in TCRdb; it was inferred here by comparing the DNA with germline. The germline V gene has CDR1 TSWWSYY and CDR2 QGS. V lost 0 bases and J lost 0, with 23 bases in between. The CDR3 loop spans 20 amino acids. CDR3 nucleotide sequence: TGTGCTCTTGGGGAACTTCCCAGGGGGGGGACTACTAAGTACACCGATAAACTCATCTTT. Its translation is CALGELPRGGTTKYTDKLIF.

As concerns this clone: The likely explanation is a read error, given a far larger clone one base away. Other DNA variants within this sample encode the same CDR3. The gene calls are TRDV1 and TRDJ1, with TRDD3 matching over 13 bases. TCRdb gives no J gene; it was assigned here by matching the DNA to germline. From germline, CDR1 is TSWWSYY and CDR2 QGS. With 0 bases clipped from V and 0 bases from J, the junction kept 25 bases outside the gene matches. The CDR3 covers 25 residues. CDR3 in amino acids: CALGELSPTPFYWGIRVPYTDKLIF. CDR3 nucleotides: TGTGCTCTTGGGGAACTATCCCCAACGCCTTTTTACTGGGGGATACGGGTACCTTACACCGATAAACTCATCTTT.

This chain connects TRDV1 to TRDJ1; 12 bases agree with TRDD3. TCRdb supplies no J gene; here it was assigned by aligning the nucleotide sequence to germline. V dropped 3 bases and J dropped 0; count of bases not matched to a gene: 23. Per the germline V gene, CDR1 is TSWWSYY and CDR2 is QGS. The CDR3 sequence is 23 residues long. For the CDR3, the DNA is TGTGCTCTTGGGGAGCCCAATACAGCTCGGATACTGGGGGATACCCAGGACACCGATAAACTCATCTTT. Translating gives CALGEPNTARILGDTQDTDKLIF.

This clone was counted many times. With only one base between it and a far larger clone, this is likely a read error. The identical CDR3 is also encoded by other nucleotide sequences in the sample. The chain couples TRDV1 to TRDJ1; D is perhaps TRDD2 (6 bases). TCRdb offers no J gene call, so here the DNA was matched to germline to obtain one. Trimming removed 6 bases at V and 0 bases at J, with 26 bases between. The germline V gene encodes CDR1 TSWWSYY and CDR2 QGS. The CDR3 spans 19 residues. The CDR3 DNA reads TGTGCTCTTGGATCTTCCTTCCCCGGTCATCCCGCTCACACCGATAAACTCATCTTT. It codes for CALGSSFPGHPAHTDKLIF.

This clone was seen more than once but under ten times. TCRdb's protein, taken from a much larger clone, differs from this DNA's translation at residue 14, likely owing to a read error; the protein displayed comes from the DNA. V is TRDV1 and J is TRDJ1; 12 bases align to TRDD3. Per germline, CDR1 TSWWSYY and CDR2 QGS. The CDR3 is 19 residues long. The trim removed 0 bases at V and 4 bases at J, leaving 12 bases unmatched. In nucleotides, the CDR3 is TGTGCTCTTGGGGAACTTCCCTACTGGGGGATACTCATGATCGATAAACTCATCTTT. Its translation is CALGELPYWGILMIDKLIF.